This paragraph covers one T cell receptor (beta chain) sequence. No antigen is known for it. The data derive from a study of response to subunit inactivated influenza vaccine. Overall study findings and caveats: The authors suggested that every seasonal influenza vaccination recruits few new T cells.

In TCRdb, the RT-PCR reads were re-called with MiXCR into one record per CDR3 protein. The sample lists 530,000 or so distinct CDR3 sequences, 25% occurring once. The sequence came from a man aged 50-60 years who received an inactivated influenza vaccine. The sequencing used CD4+ T cells sorted from PBMCs, collected 5 days after vaccination.

The CDR3 nucleotides read TGCGCCAGCAGCTTTGGCAGGGCTTTTTCCTACGAGCAGTACTTC. It encodes CASSFGRAFSYEQYF. V and J are TRBV5-1 and TRBJ2-7, with D possibly TRBD1 on 5 matching bases. The V gene's germline CDR1 is SGHRS and CDR2 YFSETQ. The V and J ends lost 2 bases and 1 base respectively, with 13 bases between them. The length of the CDR3 is 15 residues.